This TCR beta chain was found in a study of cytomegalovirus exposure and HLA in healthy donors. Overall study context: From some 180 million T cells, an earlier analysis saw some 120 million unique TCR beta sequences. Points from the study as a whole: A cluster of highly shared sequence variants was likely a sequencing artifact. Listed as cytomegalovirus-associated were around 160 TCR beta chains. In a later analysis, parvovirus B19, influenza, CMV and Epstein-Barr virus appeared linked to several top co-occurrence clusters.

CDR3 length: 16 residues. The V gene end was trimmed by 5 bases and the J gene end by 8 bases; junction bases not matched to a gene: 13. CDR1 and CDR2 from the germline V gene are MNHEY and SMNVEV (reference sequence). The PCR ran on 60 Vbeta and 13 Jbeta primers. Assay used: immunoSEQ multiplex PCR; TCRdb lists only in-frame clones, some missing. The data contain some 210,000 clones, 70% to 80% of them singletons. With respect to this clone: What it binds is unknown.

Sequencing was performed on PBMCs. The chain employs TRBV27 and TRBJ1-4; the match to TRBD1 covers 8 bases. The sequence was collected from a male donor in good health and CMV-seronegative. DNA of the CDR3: TGTGCCAGCAGTCCGGACAGGGCAAGGCTTCGGGAAAAACTGTTTTTT. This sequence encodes CASSPDRARLREKLFF.